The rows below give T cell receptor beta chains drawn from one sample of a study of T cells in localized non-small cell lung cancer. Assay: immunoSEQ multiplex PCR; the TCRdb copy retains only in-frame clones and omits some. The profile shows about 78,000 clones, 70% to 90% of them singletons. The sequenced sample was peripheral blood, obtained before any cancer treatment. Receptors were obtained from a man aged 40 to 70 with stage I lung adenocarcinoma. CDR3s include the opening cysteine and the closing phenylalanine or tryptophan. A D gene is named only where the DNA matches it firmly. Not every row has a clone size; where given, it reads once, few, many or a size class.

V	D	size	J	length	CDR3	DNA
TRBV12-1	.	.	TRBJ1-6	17	CASSFFRDRGGSSPLHF	TGTGCCAGCAGCTTCTTCCGGGACAGGGGTGGCTCTTCACCCCTCCACTTT
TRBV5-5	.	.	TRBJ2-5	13	CASSLFSEETQYF	TGTGCCAGCAGCTTGTTTAGTGAAGAGACCCAGTACTTC
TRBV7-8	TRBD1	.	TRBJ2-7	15	CASSLTPDRAYEQYF	TGTGCCAGCAGCTTAACTCCTGACAGGGCCTACGAGCAGTACTTC
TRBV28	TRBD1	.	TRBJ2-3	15	CASSTRTGSTDTQYF	TGTGCCAGCAGTACCCGGACAGGGAGCACAGATACGCAGTATTTT
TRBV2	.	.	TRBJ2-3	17	CASSEAGRAFGTDTQYF	TGTGCCAGCAGTGAAGCGGGCAGGGCCTTCGGCACAGATACGCAGTATTTT
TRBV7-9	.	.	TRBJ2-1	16	CASSLVRRGANNEQFF	TGTGCCAGCAGCTTAGTCCGGCGCGGGGCCAACAATGAGCAGTTCTTC
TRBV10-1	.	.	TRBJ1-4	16	CASSESKGGGVEKLFF	TGCGCCAGCAGTGAGTCGAAAGGAGGGGGGGTTGAAAAACTGTTTTTT
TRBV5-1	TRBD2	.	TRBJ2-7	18	CASSSHKLAGGLGYEQYF	TGCGCCAGCAGCTCCCACAAACTAGCGGGAGGGCTAGGCTACGAGCAGTACTTC
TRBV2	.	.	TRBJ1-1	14	CASVGTPRGTEAFF	TGTGCCAGCGTTGGGACCCCCCGTGGGACTGAAGCTTTCTTT
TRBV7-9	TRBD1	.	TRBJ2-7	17	CASSLVTGGRSSYEQYF	TGTGCCAGCAGCTTAGTAACAGGGGGTCGAAGCTCCTACGAGCAGTACTTC
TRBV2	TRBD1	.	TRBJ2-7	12	CASSFGQGVLYF	TGTGCCAGCAGTTTTGGACAGGGAGTTTTGTACTTC
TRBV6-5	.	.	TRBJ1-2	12	CASSDLGYGYTF	TGTGCCAGCAGCGATCTGGGCTATGGCTACACCTTC
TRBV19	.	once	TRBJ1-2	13	CASSILTGYGYTF	TGTGCCAGTAGTATTTTGACGGGCTATGGCTACACCTTC
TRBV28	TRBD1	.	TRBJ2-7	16	CASTRRTGGAGLEQYF	TGTGCCAGCACAAGGCGGACAGGGGGCGCGGGGTTGGAGCAGTACTTC
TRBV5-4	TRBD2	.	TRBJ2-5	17	CASSIASGHSNMGTQYF	TGTGCCAGCAGCATCGCTAGCGGTCATTCCAACATGGGGACCCAGTACTTC
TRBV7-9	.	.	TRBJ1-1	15	CASSLVEGTNTEAFF	TGTGCCAGCAGCTTAGTTGAGGGGACGAACACTGAAGCTTTCTTT
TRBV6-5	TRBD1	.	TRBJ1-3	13	CASSYDRGSAIYF	TGTGCCAGCAGTTACGACAGGGGGTCGGCCATATATTTT
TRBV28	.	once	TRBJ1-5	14	CASSRNPGHQPQHF	TGTGCCAGCAGCCGGAACCCAGGGCATCAGCCCCAGCATTTT